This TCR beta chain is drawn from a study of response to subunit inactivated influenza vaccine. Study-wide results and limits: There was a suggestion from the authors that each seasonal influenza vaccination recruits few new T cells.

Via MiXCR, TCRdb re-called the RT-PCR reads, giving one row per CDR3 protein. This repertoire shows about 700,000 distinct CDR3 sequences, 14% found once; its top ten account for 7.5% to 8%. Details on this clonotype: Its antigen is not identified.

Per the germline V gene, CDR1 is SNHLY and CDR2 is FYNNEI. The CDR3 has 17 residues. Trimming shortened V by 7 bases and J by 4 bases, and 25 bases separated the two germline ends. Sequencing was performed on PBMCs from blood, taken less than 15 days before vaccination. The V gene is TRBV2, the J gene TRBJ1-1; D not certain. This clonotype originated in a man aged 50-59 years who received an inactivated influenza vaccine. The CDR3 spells CASKAPAQRSRGTEAFF. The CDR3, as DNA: TGTGCCAGCAAAGCCCCGGCCCAAAGATCCCGCGGCACTGAAGCTTTCTTT.